This T cell receptor beta chain was documented in a study of shared clonotypes between healthy human individuals. Points from the study as a whole: Non-shared clonotypes had lower generation probabilities than those shared by all four donors.

With regard to this clone: Its antigen is unidentified.

Per sorted-subset replicate PCR, input was about 180 ng DNA, representing some 30,000 T cell genomes. Profiled with immunoSEQ multiplex PCR; TCRdb holds only in-frame clones, not every one. The table has under 600,000 clones, nearly 98% seen once. Positive CCR7 selection of CD45RO-negative cells yielded the naive CD8 cells, and terminally differentiated effector memory CD45RA+ cells were excluded. V lost 6 bases, J lost 5 bases, and 11 bases lay in between. Germline V gene sequence: CDR1 MNHNS, CDR2 SASEGT. The CDR3 runs 13 residues. J is TRBJ2-1 and V is TRBV6-1, with TRBD1 as a possible D gene (6 bases). The receptor was derived from a man aged 30 to 39 in good health. The sequencing sample was made of naive CD8+ T cells sorted from blood. The CDR3 bases are TGTGCCAGCAGCCCCGACAGGAACAATGAGCAGTTCTTC. Protein product: CASSPDRNNEQFF.